This entry concerns a single T cell receptor (beta chain). The antigen remains undetermined. This entry comes from a study of cytomegalovirus exposure and HLA in healthy donors. The CDR3 totals 17 residues. Germline lookup yields CDR1 MNHNS and CDR2 SASEGT. J gave up 0 bases and V 1 base, and 3 bases lay outside the gene matches. The primer mix had 60 Vbeta and 13 Jbeta primers. TCRdb keeps only in-frame clones here, not all; method: immunoSEQ multiplex PCR. The sample yields tens of thousands of clones, 79% seen once. General observations from the study: Beyond CMV serostatus, there was no information to go on about immune exposure. Diagnosis of cytomegalovirus status made by the classifier reportedly showed high specificity and sensitivity. In vitro experiments confirmed that three CMV-associated chains were specific for CMV antigens.

This chain links TRBV6-1 with TRBJ1-6; 7 bases agree with TRBD1. Specimen: PBMCs. This sequence was found in a man aged 25-45 years in good health and CMV-seronegative. The DNA of the CDR3 is TGTGCCAGCAGTGAAGAGACAGGGAGCTCCTATAATTCACCCCTCCACTTT. Its protein product is CASSEETGSSYNSPLHF.